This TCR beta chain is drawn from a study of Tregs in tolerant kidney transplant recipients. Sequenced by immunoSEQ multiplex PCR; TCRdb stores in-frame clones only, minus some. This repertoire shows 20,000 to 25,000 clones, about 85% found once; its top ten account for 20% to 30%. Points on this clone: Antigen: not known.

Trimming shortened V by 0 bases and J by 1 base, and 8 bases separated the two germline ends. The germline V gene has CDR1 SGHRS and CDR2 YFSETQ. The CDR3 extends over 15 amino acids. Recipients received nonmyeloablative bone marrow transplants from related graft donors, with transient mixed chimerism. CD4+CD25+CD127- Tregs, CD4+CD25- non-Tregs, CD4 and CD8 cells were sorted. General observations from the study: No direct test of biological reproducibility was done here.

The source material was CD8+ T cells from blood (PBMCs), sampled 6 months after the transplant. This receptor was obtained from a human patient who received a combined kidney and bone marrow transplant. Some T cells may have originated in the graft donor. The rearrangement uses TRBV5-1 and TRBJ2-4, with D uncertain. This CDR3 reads CASSLGGDAKNIQYF. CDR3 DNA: TGCGCCAGCAGCTTGGGAGGAGACGCCAAAAACATTCAGTACTTC.